Following are 27 T cell receptor beta chains from one sample sequenced in a study of T cell changes during pregnancy in multiple sclerosis. Repertoires were generated with immunoSEQ multiplex PCR, while TCRdb's copy carries only in-frame clones and drops some. The data show roughly 20,000 clones, more than 85% seen once. The sequences come from CD4+ T cells from peripheral blood mononuclear cells, collected in the third trimester of pregnancy. The receptors derive from a female donor with multiple sclerosis, enrolled in a pregnancy study.

The chain links TRBV7-9 to TRBJ2-3, with 11 bases lining up with TRBD2. The germline gives CDR1 SEHNR, CDR2 FQNEAQ (reference sequence). The ends lost 1 base at V and 3 bases at J; junction bases unmatched: 12. This CDR3 is built from 19 residues. CDR3 in amino acids: CASSLGRSGGAFVTDTQYF. In DNA form, the CDR3 reads TGTGCCAGCAGCTTAGGGCGTAGCGGGGGGGCTTTTGTTACAGATACGCAGTATTTT.

V is TRBV4-1 and J is TRBJ2-3, with 9 positions matching TRBD2. The CDR3 spans 17 residues. V shed 1 base, J shed 1 base, and the junction held 6 bases outside the gene matches. The germline gives CDR1 MGHRA, CDR2 YSYEKL. The CDR3, as DNA: TGCGCCAGCAGCCAAGGAGGAGCGGGGGGAGGCACAGATACGCAGTATTTT. Protein sequence: CASSQGGAGGGTDTQYF.

This sequence joins TRBV29-1 and TRBJ1-1, with 7 bases lining up with TRBD1. Trimming at V came to 3 bases and at J to 2 bases, leaving 3 bases not matched to a gene. The CDR3 runs 13 residues. CDR1 is SQVTM, CDR2 ANQGSEA, per germline. In nucleotides, the CDR3 is TGCAGCGTTGATGGGACAGTAAACACTGAAGCTTTCTTT. It codes for CSVDGTVNTEAFF.

The rearrangement links TRBV6-1 to TRBJ2-1; D is perhaps TRBD2 (7 bases). The CDR3 has 14 residues. V was pared by 0 bases and J by 5 bases, with 8 bases between. From germline, CDR1 is MNHNS and CDR2 SASEGT. The chain's CDR3 is CASSEAGGHNEQFF. As DNA, the CDR3 is TGTGCCAGCAGTGAAGCGGGGGGGCACAATGAGCAGTTCTTC.

This chain connects TRBV5-1 to TRBJ2-7; 7 bases are a match to TRBD2. From germline, CDR1 is SGHRS and CDR2 YFSETQ. The CDR3 spans 15 residues. J lost 5 bases, V lost 0 bases, and 8 bases had no gene match. This CDR3 is CASSLENGGLDEQYF. DNA of the CDR3: TGCGCCAGCAGCTTGGAGAACGGGGGGTTAGACGAGCAGTACTTC.

The CDR3 here is CASSSGQPFVDGYTF. The CDR3 DNA is TGTGCCAGCAGCTCAGGACAGCCTTTCGTTGATGGCTACACCTTC. The gene calls are TRBV5-4 and TRBJ1-2, with D possibly TRBD1 on 6 matching bases. Deletions cut 3 bases from V and 6 bases from J, with 18 bases between. Germline V gives CDR1 SGHNT, CDR2 YYREEE (reference sequence). This CDR3 contains 15 residues.

The chain has TRBV28 and TRBJ1-2, with no clear D. The ends were cut back, 6 bases at V and 2 bases at J, with 10 bases in the middle. The CDR3 is made up of 13 amino acids. Germline CDR1 and CDR2: MDHEN and SYDVKM. The CDR3 nucleotides are TGTGCCAGCAGGGGAGACGGAAACTATGGCTACACCTTC. This gives the protein CASRGDGNYGYTF.

This rearrangement joins TRBV6-4 to TRBJ1-1, with D perhaps TRBD1 (5 bases). Germline V gene data show CDR1 as MRHNA and CDR2 as SNTAGT. The CDR3 loop spans 13 amino acids. Deletions cut 5 bases from V and 5 bases from J, with 12 bases between. In DNA, the CDR3 is TGTGCCAGCAGTCAGGAAAAGGGGACTGAAGCTTTCTTT. Translation gives CASSQEKGTEAFF.

The chain is built from TRBV19 and TRBJ1-1; no firm D call. Trimming left V 6 bases short and J 5 bases short, with 19 bases between. Germline CDR1 is LNHDA and CDR2 is SQIVND (reference sequence). The CDR3 contains 15 residues. The CDR3: CASSHGEGGKTEAFF. CDR3 nucleotide sequence: TGTGCCAGTAGCCACGGTGAGGGTGGGAAAACTGAAGCTTTCTTT.

The V gene is TRBV25-1, the J gene TRBJ1-3; 11 bases are shared with TRBD1. The CDR3 spans 15 residues. Germline trimming cut 3 bases from V and 8 bases from J; bases unmatched to any gene: 6. In germline, CDR1 is MGHDK, CDR2 SYGVNS. CDR3 nucleotide sequence: TGTGCCAGCAGTGATTCCGGGACAGGGGGGGACACCATATATTTT. Translation: CASSDSGTGGDTIYF.

The V and J genes are TRBV5-1 and TRBJ2-3, with D perhaps matching TRBD2 (5 bases). Germline loops: CDR1 SGHRS, CDR2 YFSETQ. The CDR3 loop spans 14 amino acids. Trimming shortened V by 8 bases and J by 0 bases, and 13 bases separated the two germline ends. CDR3 region: CASRGSVSTDTQYF. In nucleotides, the CDR3 is TGCGCCAGTCGAGGGTCGGTAAGCACAGATACGCAGTATTTT.

This chain joins TRBV4-1 and TRBJ2-5; TRBD2 is a possible D gene (6 bases). CDR1 and CDR2 from the germline V gene are MGHRA and YSYEKL. V was trimmed by 2 bases and J by 0 bases, leaving 7 bases between them. The length of the CDR3 is 14 residues. In DNA form, the CDR3 reads TGCGCCAGCAGCCAACGGGACTACCAAGAGACCCAGTACTTC. Its protein product is CASSQRDYQETQYF.

The genes are TRBV30 and TRBJ1-4; perhaps TRBD1 as D (6 bases). The V gene lost 2 bases and the J gene lost 4 bases, with 17 bases spanning the gap. CDR3 length equals 16 residues. Germline V gene data show CDR1 as GTSNPN and CDR2 as SVGIG (reference sequence). The CDR3 DNA is TGTGCCTGGAGTAGTAATCGACAGGCCCTTAATGAAAAACTGTTTTTT. Amino acids: CAWSSNRQALNEKLFF.

This clone has only a few counts. The chain carries TRBV7-9 and TRBJ2-5, with 7 nucleotides matching TRBD2. This CDR3 is built from 13 residues. V was pared by 7 bases and J by 5 bases, with 7 bases of the junction left unmatched. Germline-derived CDR1 and CDR2 are SEHNR and FQNEAQ (reference sequence). The CDR3 DNA reads as TGTGCCAGCATCAAAACGGGGGGTGAGACCCAGTACTTC. It yields the protein CASIKTGGETQYF.

The chain couples TRBV30 to TRBJ1-5; 12 bases map to TRBD1. This CDR3 comprises 15 residues. The V and J ends lost 2 bases and 5 bases, in that order; junction bases with no gene match: 4. CDR1 is GTSNPN and CDR2 is SVGIG in the germline V gene (reference sequence). CDR3 DNA: TGTGCCTGGAGTACGGGACAGGGGGCCGATCAGCCCCAGCATTTT. It codes for CAWSTGQGADQPQHF.

The DNA for the CDR3 is TGCGCCAGCAGTGTAGGGCGGGGGGCAGGGGATGAGCAGTTCTTC. Translated, it gives CASSVGRGAGDEQFF. The chain has TRBV4-1 and TRBJ2-1, with TRBD2 matching 8 bases. The trim removed 6 bases at V and 8 bases at J, leaving 12 bases unmatched. In germline, CDR1 is MGHRA, CDR2 YSYEKL. The CDR3 loop spans 15 amino acids.

The chain uses TRBV29-1 and TRBJ2-7; 8 nucleotides line up with TRBD2. The CDR3 runs to 14 residues. Trimming at V came to 6 bases and at J to 0 bases, leaving 7 bases not matched to a gene. CDR1 is SQVTM and CDR2 is ANQGSEA in the germline V gene. This CDR3 is CSVASGGYSYEQYF. DNA of the CDR3: TGCAGCGTGGCGAGCGGGGGTTACTCCTACGAGCAGTACTTC.

This rearrangement joins TRBV6-1 to TRBJ1-1; a possible D gene is TRBD1 (6 bases). The CDR3 extends over 12 amino acids. Trimming stripped 5 bases from V and 7 bases from J, with 11 bases between. Germline V lookup: CDR1 MNHNS, CDR2 SASEGT. In DNA form, the CDR3 reads TGTGCCAGCAGTCTCCAGGGGAATGAAGCTTTCTTT. It is translated as CASSLQGNEAFF.

The chain uses TRBV6-6 and TRBJ1-2; D gene uncertain. Trimming took 0 bases from V and 4 from J, leaving 6 bases between them. The CDR3 consists of 13 residues. Germline CDR1 and CDR2: MNHNY and SVGAGI (reference sequence). CDR3 residues: CASSYSGVYGYTF. CDR3 nucleotide sequence: TGTGCCAGCAGTTACTCTGGAGTCTATGGCTACACCTTC.

The V call is TRBV4-1, the J call TRBJ2-3; 14 bases agree with TRBD2. Trimming removed 4 bases from V and 5 bases from J; junction bases left unmatched: 2. The germline gives CDR1 MGHRA, CDR2 YSYEKL. The CDR3 extends over 15 amino acids. The CDR3 loop reads CASSRLAGGQDTQYF. CDR3 sequence (DNA): TGCGCCAGCAGCCGACTAGCGGGGGGGCAAGATACGCAGTATTTT.

The table lists this clone with a few counts. J is TRBJ2-1 and V is TRBV7-2, with 9 bases that match TRBD2. Germline values: CDR1 SGHTA, CDR2 FQGNSA. The CDR3 has 16 residues. The ends lost 0 bases at V and 3 bases at J; junction bases unmatched: 3. The CDR3 region has the DNA TGTGCCAGCAGCTTAGCCCTAGCGGGGTTCTACAATGAGCAGTTCTTC. The encoded protein is CASSLALAGFYNEQFF.

V and J are TRBV30 and TRBJ1-6, with D hard to call. The length of the CDR3 is 13 residues. CDR1 and CDR2 (germline): GTSNPN, SVGIG (reference sequence). V lost 0 bases, J lost 10 bases, and 10 bases lay in between. The CDR3 spells CAWSVGGRSPLHF. The CDR3 DNA follows: TGTGCCTGGAGTGTAGGCGGGCGGTCACCCCTCCACTTT.

This chain joins TRBV9 and TRBJ1-1, with 7 bases aligning to TRBD1. CDR1 and CDR2 from the germline V gene are SGDLS and YYNGEE. V dropped 4 bases and J dropped 2; count of bases not matched to a gene: 8. CDR3 length equals 15 residues. CDR3 in amino acids: CASSLTGDGNTEAFF. The CDR3 DNA is TGTGCCAGCAGCCTCACAGGGGATGGAAACACTGAAGCTTTCTTT.

The chain carries TRBV5-1 and TRBJ1-1, with a weak D call TRBD1 (6 bases). The CDR3 is made up of 14 amino acids. V shed 4 bases and J shed 2 bases, with 12 bases lying between them. Germline CDR1 SGHRS, CDR2 YFSETQ. In nucleotides, the CDR3 is TGCGCCAGCAGCCCACTACAGGGAAACACTGAAGCTTTCTTT. This translates into CASSPLQGNTEAFF. Based on the CDR3 plus reference TRBV5-1 and TRBJ1-1, the full variable domain is KAGVTQTPRYLIKTRGQQVTLSCSPISGHRSVSWYQQTPGQGLQFLFEYFSETQRNKGNFPGRFSGRQFSNSRSEMNVSTLELGDSALYLCASSPLQGNTEAFFGQGTRLTVV.

The genes are TRBV6-5 and TRBJ2-7; a possible D gene is TRBD1 (6 bases). The CDR3 loop spans 16 amino acids. V lost 0 bases and J lost 2, with 14 bases in between. The germline CDR1 and CDR2 sequences are MNHEY and SVGAGI. The CDR3 protein is CASSYSPGHGAYEQYF. The CDR3 nucleotides read TGTGCCAGCAGTTACTCGCCGGGACACGGGGCCTACGAGCAGTACTTC.

The V and J genes are TRBV5-4 and TRBJ2-1; D perhaps matches TRBD2 (7 bases). V was clipped by 0 bases and J by 3 bases, with 13 bases between them. The germline V gene has CDR1 SGHNT and CDR2 YYREEE (reference sequence). The CDR3 is 16 amino acids. The CDR3 region has the DNA TGTGCCAGCAGCTTGGGGGGCGGGGGCCACTACAATGAGCAGTTCTTC. Its translation: CASSLGGGGHYNEQFF.

The CDR3 reads CASSIPSTDTQYF. Written as DNA, the CDR3 is TGTGCCAGTAGTATACCAAGCACAGATACGCAGTATTTT. The chain joins TRBV19 to TRBJ2-3; D remains unclear. V shed 2 bases and J shed 0 bases, with 3 bases lying between them. Germline V gene data show CDR1 as LNHDA and CDR2 as SQIVND (reference sequence). This CDR3 spans 13 amino acids.